This TCR beta chain was sequenced for a study of T cells in Graves' hyperthyroidism and ophthalmopathy. Amplification yielded TCR beta CDR3 regions, with RNA transcripts as the source. A set of HTBI primers served as the primers for a first-round RT-PCR of the TCR CDR3. TCRdb reanalysed the multiplex PCR reads using MiXCR and keeps one entry per CDR3 protein. Of 300,000 to 350,000 distinct CDR3 sequences in the sample, 16% were seen once. This clonotype was found many times. Germline V gene lookup returns CDR1 DFQATT and CDR2 SNEGSKA (reference sequence). Trimming removed 3 bases from V and 0 bases from J, with 29 bases in between. CDR3 size: 20 residues.

The chain is built from TRBV20-1 and TRBJ1-1, with D unresolved. The sequenced material came from blood. The source is a man aged 25 to 40 with Graves' hyperthyroidism. CDR3 sequence reads: CSASRPRAWDGYSLNTEAFF. CDR3 bases: TGCAGTGCTAGTAGGCCCCGGGCGTGGGATGGGTATTCTCTGAACACTGAAGCTTTCTTT.